This section outlines one TCR beta chain sequence together with its context. The repertoire was sequenced with immunoSEQ multiplex PCR; TCRdb's copy has only in-frame clones and lacks some. The sample shows about 230,000 clones, approximately 83% of them seen only once. The sample comes from a study of blood T cell repertoires in COVID-19. In germline, CDR1 is LGHNA, CDR2 YNFKEQ. The CDR3 is 16 amino acids. V lost 4 bases to trimming and J lost 2 bases; unmatched junction nucleotides: 6. Source material: peripheral blood. The sequence derives from a woman in her forties or fifties with acute or convalescent COVID-19. The chain recombines TRBV4-2 with TRBJ2-5, with TRBD2 matching over 11 bases. CDR3 protein: CASSPRGLAEQETQYF. DNA for the CDR3: TGTGCCAGCAGCCCTAGGGGACTAGCGGAACAAGAGACCCAGTACTTC.